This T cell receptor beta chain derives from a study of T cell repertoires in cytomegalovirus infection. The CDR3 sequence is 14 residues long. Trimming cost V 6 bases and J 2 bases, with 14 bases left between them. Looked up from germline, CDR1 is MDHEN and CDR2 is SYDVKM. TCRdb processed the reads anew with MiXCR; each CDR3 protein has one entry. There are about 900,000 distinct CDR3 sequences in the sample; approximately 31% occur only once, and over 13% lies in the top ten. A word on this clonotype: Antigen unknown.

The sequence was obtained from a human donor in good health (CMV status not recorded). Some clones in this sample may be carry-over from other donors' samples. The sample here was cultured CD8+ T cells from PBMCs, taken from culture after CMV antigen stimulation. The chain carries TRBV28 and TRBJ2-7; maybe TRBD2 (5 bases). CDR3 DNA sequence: TGTGCCAGCAGCCCCCAGAGGGTACCCTACGAGCAGTACGTC. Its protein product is CASSPQRVPYEQYV.